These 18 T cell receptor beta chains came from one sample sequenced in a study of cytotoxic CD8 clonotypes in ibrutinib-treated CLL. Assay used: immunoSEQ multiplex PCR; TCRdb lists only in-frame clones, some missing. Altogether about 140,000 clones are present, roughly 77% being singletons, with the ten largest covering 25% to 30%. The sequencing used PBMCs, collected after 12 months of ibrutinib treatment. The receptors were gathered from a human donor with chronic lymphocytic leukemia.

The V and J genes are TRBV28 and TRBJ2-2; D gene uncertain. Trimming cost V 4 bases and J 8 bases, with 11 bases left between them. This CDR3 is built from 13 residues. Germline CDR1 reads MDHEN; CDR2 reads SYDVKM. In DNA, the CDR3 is TGTGCCAGCAGTTACTACACCAGGGGGGAGCTGTTTTTT. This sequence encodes CASSYYTRGELFF.

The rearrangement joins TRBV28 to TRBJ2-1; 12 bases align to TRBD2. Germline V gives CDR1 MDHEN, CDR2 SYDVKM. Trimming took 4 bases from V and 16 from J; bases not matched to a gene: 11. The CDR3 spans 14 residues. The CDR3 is CASSSPRPTSGSFF. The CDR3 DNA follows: TGTGCCAGCAGTTCCCCTCGACCGACTAGCGGGAGCTTCTTC.

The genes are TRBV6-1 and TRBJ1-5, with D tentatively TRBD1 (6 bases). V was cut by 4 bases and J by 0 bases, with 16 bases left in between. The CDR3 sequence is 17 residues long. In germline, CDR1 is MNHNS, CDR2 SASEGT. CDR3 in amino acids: CASSVSPGGLSNQPQHF. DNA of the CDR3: TGTGCCAGCAGTGTTTCTCCCGGGGGCCTTAGCAATCAGCCCCAGCATTTT.

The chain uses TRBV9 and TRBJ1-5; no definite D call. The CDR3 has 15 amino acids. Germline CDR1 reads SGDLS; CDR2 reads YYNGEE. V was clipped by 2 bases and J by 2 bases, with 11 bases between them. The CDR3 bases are TGTGCCAGCAGCGTTGGATACAGCGGCAATCAGCCCCAGCATTTT. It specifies CASSVGYSGNQPQHF.

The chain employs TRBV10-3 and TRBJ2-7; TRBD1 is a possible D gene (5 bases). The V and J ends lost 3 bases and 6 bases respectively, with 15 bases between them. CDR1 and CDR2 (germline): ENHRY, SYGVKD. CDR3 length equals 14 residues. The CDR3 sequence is CAISDPGPTLEQYF. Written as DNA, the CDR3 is TGTGCCATCAGTGATCCAGGGCCCACCCTCGAGCAGTACTTC.

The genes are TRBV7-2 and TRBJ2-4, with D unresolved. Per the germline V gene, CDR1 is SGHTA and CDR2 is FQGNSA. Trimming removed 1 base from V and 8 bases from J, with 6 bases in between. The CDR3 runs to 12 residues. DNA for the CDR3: TGTGCCAGCAGCTTAGGATACGACATTCAGTACTTC. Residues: CASSLGYDIQYF.

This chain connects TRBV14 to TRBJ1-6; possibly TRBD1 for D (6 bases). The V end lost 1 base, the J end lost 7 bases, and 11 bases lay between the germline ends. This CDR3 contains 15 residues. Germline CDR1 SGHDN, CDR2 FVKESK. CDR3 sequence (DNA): TGTGCCAGCAGCCAAGTAGGGGGGCTAAATTCACCCCTCCACTTT. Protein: CASSQVGGLNSPLHF.

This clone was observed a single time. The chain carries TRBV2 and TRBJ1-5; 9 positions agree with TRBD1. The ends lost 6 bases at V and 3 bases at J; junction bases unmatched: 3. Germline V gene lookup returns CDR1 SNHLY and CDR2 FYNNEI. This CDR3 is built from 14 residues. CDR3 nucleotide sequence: TGTGCCAGCAGGTGGACAGGGGACAATCAGCCCCAGCATTTT. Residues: CASRWTGDNQPQHF.

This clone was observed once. CDR3 in amino acids: CASSFGAPLHF. The DNA of the CDR3 is TGTGCCAGCAGCTTTGGTGCACCCCTCCACTTT. J is TRBJ1-6 and V is TRBV11-1; no clear D gene. Germline assignment: CDR1 SGHAT and CDR2 FQDESV (reference sequence). Deletions cut 3 bases from V and 11 bases from J, with 5 bases between. The CDR3 has 11 amino acids.

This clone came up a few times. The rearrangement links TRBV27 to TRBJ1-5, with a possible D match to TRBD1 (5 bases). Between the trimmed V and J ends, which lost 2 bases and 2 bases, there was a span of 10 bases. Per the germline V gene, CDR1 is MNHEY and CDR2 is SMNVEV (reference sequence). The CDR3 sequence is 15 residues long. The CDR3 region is CASSLTGIRNQPQHF. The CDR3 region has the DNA TGTGCCAGCAGTTTAACAGGTATTCGCAATCAGCCCCAGCATTTT.

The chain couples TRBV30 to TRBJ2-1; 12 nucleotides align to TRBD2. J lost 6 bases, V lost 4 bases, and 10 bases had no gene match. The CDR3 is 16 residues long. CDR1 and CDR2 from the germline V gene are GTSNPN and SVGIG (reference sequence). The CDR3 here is CAWTRRLAGEINEQFF. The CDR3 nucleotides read TGTGCCTGGACCCGAAGACTAGCGGGGGAGATCAATGAGCAGTTCTTC.

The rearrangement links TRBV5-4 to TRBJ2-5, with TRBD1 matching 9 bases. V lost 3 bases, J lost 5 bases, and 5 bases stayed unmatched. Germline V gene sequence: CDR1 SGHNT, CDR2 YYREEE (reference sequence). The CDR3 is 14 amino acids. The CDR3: CASSSGQGRETQYF. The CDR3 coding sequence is TGTGCCAGCAGCTCGGGACAGGGTAGGGAGACCCAGTACTTC.

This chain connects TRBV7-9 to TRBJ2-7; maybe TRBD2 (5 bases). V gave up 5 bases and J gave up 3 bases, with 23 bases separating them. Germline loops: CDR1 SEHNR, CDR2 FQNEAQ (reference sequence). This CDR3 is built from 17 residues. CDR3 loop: CASSPPGGGTGSYEQYF. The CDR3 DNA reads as TGTGCCAGCAGCCCCCCTGGAGGCGGTACTGGTAGCTACGAGCAGTACTTC. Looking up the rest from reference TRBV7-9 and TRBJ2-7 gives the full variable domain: DTGVSQNPRHKITKRGQNVTFRCDPISEHNRLYWYRQTLGQGPEFLTYFQNEAQLEKSRLLSDRFSAERPKGSFSTLEIQRTEQGDSAMYLCASSPPGGGTGSYEQYFGPGTRLTVT.

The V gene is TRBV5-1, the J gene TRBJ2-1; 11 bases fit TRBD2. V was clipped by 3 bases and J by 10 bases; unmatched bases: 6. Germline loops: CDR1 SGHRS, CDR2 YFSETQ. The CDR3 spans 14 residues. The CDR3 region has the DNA TGCGCCAGCAGCTCCACTAGCGGGAGTTGGGAGCAGTTCTTC. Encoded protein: CASSSTSGSWEQFF. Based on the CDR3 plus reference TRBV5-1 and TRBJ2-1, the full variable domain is KAGVTQTPRYLIKTRGQQVTLSCSPISGHRSVSWYQQTPGQGLQFLFEYFSETQRNKGNFPGRFSGRQFSNSRSEMNVSTLELGDSALYLCASSSTSGSWEQFFGPGTRLTVL.

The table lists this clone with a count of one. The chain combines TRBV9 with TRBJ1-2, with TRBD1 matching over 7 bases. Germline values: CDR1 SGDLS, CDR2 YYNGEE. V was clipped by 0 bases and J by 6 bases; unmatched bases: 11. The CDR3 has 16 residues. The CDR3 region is CASSVDGQDRMNGYTF. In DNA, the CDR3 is TGTGCCAGCAGCGTAGACGGGCAGGACAGGATGAATGGCTACACCTTC.

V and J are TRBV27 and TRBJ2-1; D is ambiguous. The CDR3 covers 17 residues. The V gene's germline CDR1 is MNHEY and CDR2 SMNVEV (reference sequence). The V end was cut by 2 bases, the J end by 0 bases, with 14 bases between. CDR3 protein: CASSLLFTGSSYNEQFF. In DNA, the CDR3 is TGTGCCAGCAGTTTACTCTTTACCGGCAGCTCCTACAATGAGCAGTTCTTC.

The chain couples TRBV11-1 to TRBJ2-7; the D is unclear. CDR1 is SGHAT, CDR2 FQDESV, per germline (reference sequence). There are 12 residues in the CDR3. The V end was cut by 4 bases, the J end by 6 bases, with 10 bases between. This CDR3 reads CASSSDWAEQYF. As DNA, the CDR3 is TGTGCCAGCAGCTCCGATTGGGCCGAGCAGTACTTC.

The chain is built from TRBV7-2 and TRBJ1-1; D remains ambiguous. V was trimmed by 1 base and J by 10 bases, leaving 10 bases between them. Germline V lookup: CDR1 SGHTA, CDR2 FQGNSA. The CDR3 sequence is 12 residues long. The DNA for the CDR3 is TGTGCCAGCAGCTTAGGTGGGATAGTAGCTTTCTTT. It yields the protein CASSLGGIVAFF.